Presented here are 14 T cell receptor beta chains from one specimen sequenced in a study of metastatic and nonmetastatic thyroid tumors. With MiXCR, TCRdb reprocessed the PCR reads. The sample has about 7,200 clones, around a third seen once. Thyroid surgery was preceded by no treatment in any patient. Sequencing was performed on adjacent normal tissue. The source of these receptors is a female donor with papillary thyroid cancer or a benign thyroid nodule (not recorded which). Some clones in this sample may be carry-over from other donors' samples.

The rearrangement joins TRBV28 to TRBJ1-2; tentatively, D is TRBD1 (5 bases). Trimming removed 6 bases at V and 6 bases at J, with 17 bases between. The CDR3 extends over 14 amino acids. CDR1 and CDR2 from the germline V gene are MDHEN and SYDVKM. CDR3 residues: CASRTPAGTDGYTF. The CDR3 coding sequence is TGTGCCAGCAGGACCCCGGCCGGGACGGATGGCTACACCTTC.

This chain connects TRBV20-1 to TRBJ2-7; perhaps TRBD1 as D (5 bases). The CDR3 is 12 residues long. V shed 5 bases and J shed 3 bases, with 11 bases lying between them. Germline-derived CDR1 and CDR2 are DFQATT and SNEGSKA (reference sequence). The CDR3 nucleotides are TGCAGTGCTCAGGCCAGGGACTACGAGCAGTACTTC. This sequence encodes CSAQARDYEQYF.

This clone was found a few times. The genes are TRBV6-1 and TRBJ1-3; D is unresolved. Germline CDR1 and CDR2: MNHNS and SASEGT. Trimming left V 6 bases short and J 0 bases short, with 12 bases between. This CDR3 has 15 residues. In DNA, the CDR3 is TGTGCCAGCAGGAAAGACCGCAACTCTGGAAACACCATATATTTT. It translates to CASRKDRNSGNTIYF.

The V call is TRBV27, the J call TRBJ2-7, with 8 nucleotides matching TRBD2. This CDR3 is built from 16 residues. Germline assignment: CDR1 MNHEY and CDR2 SMNVEV (reference sequence). V trimming: 7 bases; J trimming: 4 bases; junction bases outside the gene matches: 15. Here the CDR3 reads CASIPGGSGSPYEQYF. DNA of the CDR3: TGTGCCAGCATTCCGGGGGGAAGCGGGAGTCCGTACGAGCAGTACTTC.

The chain links TRBV6-2 or TRBV6-3 to TRBJ2-7; 8 bases fit TRBD1. The germline CDR1 and CDR2 sequences are MNHEY and SVGEGT. V trimming: 4 bases; J trimming: 3 bases; junction bases outside the gene matches: 11. CDR3 size: 16 residues. The chain's CDR3 is CASSSPSGGARYEQYF. In DNA form, the CDR3 reads TGTGCCAGCAGTTCCCCTTCAGGGGGCGCCCGCTACGAGCAGTACTTC.

The chain links TRBV6-1 to TRBJ2-1; TRBD2 matches 7 bases. CDR1 is MNHNS, CDR2 SASEGT, per germline. The CDR3 has 14 residues. V lost 4 bases, J lost 7 bases, and 7 bases stayed unmatched. The CDR3 DNA follows: TGTGCCAGCAGTGTGCGGGAGTTGGCTAATGAGCAGTTCTTC. This codes for CASSVRELANEQFF.

This clone was counted a single time. The CDR3 bases are TGCAGTGCTAGACGAGTAGCCACAGATACGCAGTATTTT. Its protein product is CSARRVATDTQYF. V usage is TRBV20-1 and J usage is TRBJ2-3; D not resolved. V lost 2 bases and J 2 bases, leaving 8 bases between the germline ends. This CDR3 is built from 13 residues. CDR1 is DFQATT, CDR2 SNEGSKA, per germline (reference sequence).

In its sample, this clone is large (0.1 to 1%). Compared with germline, one end of the junction differs, possibly owing to a read error. The chain uses TRBV5-1 and TRBJ1-1; TRBD1 might be the D (6 bases). Germline assignment: CDR1 SGHRS and CDR2 YFSETQ. This CDR3 region has 18 residues. The CDR3 sequence is CASSLIPSGEGMNAEAFF. CDR3 sequence (DNA): TGCGCCAGCAGCCTAATTCCATCAGGGGAAGGGATGAACGCTGAAGCTTTCTTT.

This clone turned up a few times. The genes are TRBV5-1 and TRBJ1-6, with a tentative D call TRBD1 (5 bases). Germline V gives CDR1 SGHRS, CDR2 YFSETQ. Between the trimmed V and J ends, which lost 5 bases and 7 bases, there was a span of 10 bases. The CDR3 length is 13 residues. The CDR3, as DNA: TGCGCCAGCAGAATGGGGGAGAATTCACCCCTCCACTTT. Residues: CASRMGENSPLHF.

The chain joins TRBV30 to TRBJ2-7; TRBD1 agrees at 8 bases. V lost 2 bases, J lost 2 bases, and 2 bases stayed unmatched. This CDR3 comprises 13 residues. Germline CDR1 GTSNPN, CDR2 SVGIG (reference sequence). The CDR3 here is CAWSTGGTYEQYF. In DNA, the CDR3 is TGTGCCTGGAGTACAGGGGGAACCTACGAGCAGTACTTC.

This clone showed up just once. The chain links TRBV7-2 to TRBJ1-5, with D hard to call. Trimming stripped 2 bases from V and 9 bases from J, with 14 bases between. The CDR3 is 14 amino acids. CDR1 and CDR2 (germline): SGHTA, FQGNSA. The CDR3 bases are TGTGCCAGCAGCTTAAGTGAGGTTGGAGGGCCCCAGCATTTT. Protein product: CASSLSEVGGPQHF.

Only a few counts were recorded for this clone. The chain carries TRBV15 and TRBJ2-7; 9 bases are shared with TRBD1. Germline trimming cut 3 bases from V and 7 bases from J; bases unmatched to any gene: 10. The germline V gene has CDR1 LNHNV and CDR2 YYDKDF (reference sequence). The CDR3 is made up of 15 amino acids. The CDR3 DNA follows: TGTGCCACCAGCAGGGACTACGGGACAGGGCGGGAGCAGTACTTC. As protein: CATSRDYGTGREQYF.

In this sample, this clone turned up a few times. The chain recombines TRBV6-2 or TRBV6-3 with TRBJ1-6; D remains unclear. The CDR3 consists of 15 residues. The ends were cut back, 6 bases at V and 5 bases at J, with 14 bases in the middle. Germline CDR1 is MNHEY and CDR2 is SVGEGT. CDR3 in amino acids: CASRRDGYHNSPLHF. Written as DNA, the CDR3 is TGTGCCAGCAGGAGAGACGGATATCATAATTCACCCCTCCACTTT.

The sample holds a few counts of this clone. The gene calls are TRBV6-1 and TRBJ1-2; D uncertain. This CDR3 has 14 amino acids. Trimming took 5 bases from V and 6 from J, leaving 16 bases between them. Germline values: CDR1 MNHNS, CDR2 SASEGT. The CDR3 nucleotides read TGTGCCAGCAGTCAGATCACAATGACCGATGGCTACACCTTC. Amino acids: CASSQITMTDGYTF.